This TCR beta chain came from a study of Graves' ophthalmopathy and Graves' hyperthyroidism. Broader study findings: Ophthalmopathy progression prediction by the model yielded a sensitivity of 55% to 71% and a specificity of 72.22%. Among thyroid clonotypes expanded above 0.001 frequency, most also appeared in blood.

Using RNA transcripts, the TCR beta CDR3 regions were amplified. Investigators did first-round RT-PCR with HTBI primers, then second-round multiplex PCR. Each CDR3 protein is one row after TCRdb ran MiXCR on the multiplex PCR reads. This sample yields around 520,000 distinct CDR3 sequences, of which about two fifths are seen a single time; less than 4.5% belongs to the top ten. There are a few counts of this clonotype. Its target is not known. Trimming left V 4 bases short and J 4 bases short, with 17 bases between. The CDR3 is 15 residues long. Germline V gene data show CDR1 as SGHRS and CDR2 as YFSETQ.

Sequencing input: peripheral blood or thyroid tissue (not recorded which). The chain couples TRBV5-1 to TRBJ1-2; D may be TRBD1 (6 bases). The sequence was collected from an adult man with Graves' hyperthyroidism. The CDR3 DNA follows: TGCGCCAGCAGCACAGGAAGGGGGGTAGGCTATGGCTACACCTTC. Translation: CASSTGRGVGYGYTF.